The present T cell receptor (beta chain) was sequenced within a study of CD8+CD57+ T cells in acquired aplastic anemia (dated by TCRdb to the late 2010s). The study in broad terms: On average, sorted CD4+ and CD8+ cells yielded around 3.5 ug of extracted DNA, with a range of about 0.17 to 27.4 ug. CD8+CD57+ expansion was defined as a frequency above the mean frequency observed in healthy subjects.

This clonotype has at least ten counts. Its specific antigen is unknown. The CDR3 does not end in the conserved phenylalanine or tryptophan, so this is likely a read error. The limits of the CDR3 on the DNA are not certain, so only TCRdb's listed CDR3 is given. The CDR3 has 11 amino acids, counting both end residues. Via the germline V gene, CDR1 is MNHEY and CDR2 SVGAGI. Study-wide findings and limitations: CD8+ Simpson's diversity did not differ significantly between patients and healthy controls (P=0.060). Roughly 29 CD8+ CDR3 sequences were found to be shared between patients and controls, but these sequences appeared to be highly expressed in patients and within the immunodominant clones of the patients.

The patients picked for sequencing were ones in whom flow cytometry had shown an expansion of CD8+CD57+ cells. All patients had severe acquired aplastic anemia diagnosed by International Study of Aplastic Anemia and Agranulocytosis and Camitta criteria. No patient had received any therapy when blood was sampled. TCR repertoires of sorted CD4+ and CD8+ blood T cells from severe aplastic anemia patients and healthy subjects were deep-sequenced in the study. Patients were enrolled under clinicaltrials.gov protocols 00001620, 01623167, 00001397, 00071045, 00081523 and 00961064 in the USA. Ficoll-Paque density gradient centrifugation was used to isolate peripheral blood mononuclear cells. Before DNA extraction, CD4+ and CD8+ T cells were sorted with FACS or magnetic beads. TCR beta VDJ combination and CDR3 sequence profiling used genomic DNA as the template. An Illumina HiSeq 2000 was used for TCR repertoire sequencing. For the original study's pipeline: Repertoires were assessed using TRBV/TRBJ rearrangement plots, CDR3 size and DJ length profiles, and Simpson's diversity index. The immunodominant clone was defined as the most abundant DNA sequence in deep sequencing data. CDR3 amino acid sequences were screened for sharing across subjects and were compared with published repertoires and the VDJdb database. The raw public reads went through TCRdb reprocessing: fastp at Q25, MiXCR clone calling, in-frame beta chains kept. Rows are combined by CDR3 protein, so each entry shows the most common genes and DNA. TCRdb, rather than the study authors, made the V and J calls. Counted in this sample were 160,000 or so distinct CDR3 sequences; more than 40% of them appeared once. The ten largest clones take up 25% to 40% of the sample.

The clonotype comes from a human donor with aplastic anemia. Recombination connected TRBV6-5 to TRBJ1-1. The sample taken for sequencing was sorted CD4+, CD8+, or CD8+CD57+ T cells (not recorded which) from PBMCs. The CDR3 amino acid sequence is: CASSYTRPNVL.